This T cell receptor beta chain derives from a study of early T cells in non-severe SARS-CoV-2 infection (dated by TCRdb to the early 2020s). For the study in its entirety: Because TCR sequencing was done on bulk RNA from unsorted whole blood, the alpha and beta chains could not be paired. Study-wide conclusions, independent of this receptor: VDJdb matching was skewed toward anti-spike CD8 responses, so virus-specific expansions were likely underestimated and private and CD4 specificities were missed.

V was cut back by 6 bases and J by 8 bases, leaving a gap of 13 bases between them. The CDR3, cysteine through phenylalanine, is 11 amino acids long. Only CDR3 DNA remains: 33 bases, in frame from the first base. Via the germline V gene, CDR1 is SQVTM and CDR2 ANQGSEA. Libraries were made using 5' RACE. The sample was run on a NextSeq 500. To correct for sequencing error and PCR bias, the TCR library protocol tagged individual cDNA molecules with unique molecular identifiers. Both TCR alpha and beta chains were sequenced, and tight co-correlation was observed between alpha and beta sequence abundances in each sample. Regarding the original processing steps: V gene, J gene and CDR3 annotation of TCR sequences was performed with Decombinator V4. Expanded TCRs were defined as changing significantly between any two time points under a Poisson model with p below 0.0001. TCR abundances were normalised to the total number of TCRs sequenced per sample and expressed as counts per million. TRAV1-2 paired with TRAJ12, TRAJ20 or TRAJ33 defined MAIT TCRs, while TRAV10 paired with TRAJ18 defined iNKT TCRs. A search of VDJdb, accessed on 1 November 2021, was run for TCRs annotated to CMV, EBV and SARS-CoV-2, with TCRs annotated for multiple antigens excluded. TCRdb cleaned the public reads at Q25 with fastp, built clones with MiXCR and kept in-frame beta chains. Every CDR3 protein is listed once, alongside the most common genes and DNA of its rows. TCRdb assigned the V and J calls; the authors' analysis was not used. This sample comprises 68,000 or so distinct CDR3 sequences, over 9% of them detected only once. The ten largest account for less than 2% of the sample.

This was a case-control study nested in a cohort of healthcare workers in London, UK, who had nasopharyngeal swab PCR tests and blood samples taken every week. Healthcare workers were enrolled in the week of the UK lockdown, from 23 to 31 March 2020, and were followed every week for up to about 16 weeks. Comments on this clonotype: Its antigen is unknown. The input lacks base qualities; no much larger clone sits a single base away.

In this chain, TRBV29-1 is recombined with TRBJ1-2; the D gene is possibly TRBD1, with 6 bases matching. Sequenced material: whole blood. This clonotype originated in an adult who was a healthcare worker with PCR-confirmed SARS-CoV-2 infection or an uninfected control (not recorded which). The nucleotides read TGCAGCGTAGGGGGAAGTTACGGCTACACCTTC. This is translated as CSVGGSYGYTF.